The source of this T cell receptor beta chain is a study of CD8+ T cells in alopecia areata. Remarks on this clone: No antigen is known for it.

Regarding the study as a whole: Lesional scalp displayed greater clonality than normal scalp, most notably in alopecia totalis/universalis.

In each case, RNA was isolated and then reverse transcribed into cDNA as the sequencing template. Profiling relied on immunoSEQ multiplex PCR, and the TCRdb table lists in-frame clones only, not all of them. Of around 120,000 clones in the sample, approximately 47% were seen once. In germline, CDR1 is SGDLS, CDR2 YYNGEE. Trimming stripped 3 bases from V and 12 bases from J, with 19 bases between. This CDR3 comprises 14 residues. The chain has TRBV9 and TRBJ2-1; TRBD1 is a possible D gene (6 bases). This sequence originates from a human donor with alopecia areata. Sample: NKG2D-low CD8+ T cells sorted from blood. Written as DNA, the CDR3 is TGTGCCAGCAGCGAAGGGGGTGGCGGCGGTGCGCAGTTCTTC. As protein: CASSEGGGGGAQFF.